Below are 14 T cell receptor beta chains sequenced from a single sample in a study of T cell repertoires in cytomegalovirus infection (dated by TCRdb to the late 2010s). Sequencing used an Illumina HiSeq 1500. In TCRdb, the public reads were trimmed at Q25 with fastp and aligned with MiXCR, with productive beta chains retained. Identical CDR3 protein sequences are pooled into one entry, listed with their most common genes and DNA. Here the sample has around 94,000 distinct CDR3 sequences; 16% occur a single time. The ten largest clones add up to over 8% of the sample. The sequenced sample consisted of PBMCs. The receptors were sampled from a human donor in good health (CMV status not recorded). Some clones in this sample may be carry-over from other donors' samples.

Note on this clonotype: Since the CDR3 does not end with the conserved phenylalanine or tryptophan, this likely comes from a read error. Written as DNA, the CDR3 is TGTGCCAGCAGCGCTAACCCCAACCCCGCACAGGGGAGAACCTACGAGCAGTACTCC. Protein product: CASSANPNPAQGRTYEQYS. This chain connects TRBV7-9 to TRBJ2-7; 7 bases match TRBD1. Trimming took 5 bases from V and 2 from J; bases not matched to a gene: 21. The CDR3 consists of 19 residues. Germline CDR1 SEHNR, CDR2 FQNEAQ (reference sequence).

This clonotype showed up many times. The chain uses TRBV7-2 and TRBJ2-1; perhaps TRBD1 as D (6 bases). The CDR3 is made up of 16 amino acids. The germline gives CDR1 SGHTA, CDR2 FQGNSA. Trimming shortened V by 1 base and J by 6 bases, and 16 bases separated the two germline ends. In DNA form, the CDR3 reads TGTGCCAGCAGCTTAGAAGGGTCAGGGGATCTCAATGAGCAGTTCTTC. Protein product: CASSLEGSGDLNEQFF.

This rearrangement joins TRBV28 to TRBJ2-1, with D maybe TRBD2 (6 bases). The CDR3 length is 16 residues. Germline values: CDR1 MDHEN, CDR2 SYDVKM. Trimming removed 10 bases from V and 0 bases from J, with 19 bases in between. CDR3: CATAGGDLFSYNEQFF. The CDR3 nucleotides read TGTGCCACCGCCGGGGGTGACCTTTTCTCCTACAATGAGCAGTTCTTC.

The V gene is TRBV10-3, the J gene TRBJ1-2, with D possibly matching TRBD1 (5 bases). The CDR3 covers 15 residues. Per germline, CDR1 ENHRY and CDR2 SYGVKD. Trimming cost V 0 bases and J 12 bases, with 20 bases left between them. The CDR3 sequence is CAISESTGREGGHTF. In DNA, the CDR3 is TGTGCCATCAGTGAGTCGACTGGCAGGGAAGGAGGCCACACCTTC.

The CDR3: CATLQTDQGPYGYTF. The CDR3 DNA is TGTGCCACTCTTCAAACAGACCAGGGGCCCTATGGCTACACCTTC. This chain uses TRBV28 with TRBJ1-2, with D tentatively TRBD1 (6 bases). The CDR3 consists of 15 residues. CDR1 and CDR2 (germline): MDHEN, SYDVKM. Trimming left V 10 bases short and J 4 bases short, with 22 bases between.

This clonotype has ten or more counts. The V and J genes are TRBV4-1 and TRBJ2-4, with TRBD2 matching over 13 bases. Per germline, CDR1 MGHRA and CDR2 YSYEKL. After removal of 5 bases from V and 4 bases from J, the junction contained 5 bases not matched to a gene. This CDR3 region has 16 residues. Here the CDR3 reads CASSWGLAGSKNIQYF. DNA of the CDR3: TGCGCCAGCAGCTGGGGACTAGCGGGGAGTAAAAACATTCAGTACTTC.

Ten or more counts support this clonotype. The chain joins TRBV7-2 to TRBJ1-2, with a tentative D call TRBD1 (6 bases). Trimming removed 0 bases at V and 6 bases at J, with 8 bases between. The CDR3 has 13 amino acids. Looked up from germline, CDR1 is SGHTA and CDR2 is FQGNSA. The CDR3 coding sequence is TGTGCCAGCAGCTTAGCGCACAGGGATGGCTACACCTTC. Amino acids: CASSLAHRDGYTF. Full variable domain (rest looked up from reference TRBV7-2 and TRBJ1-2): GAGVSQSPSNKVTEKGKDVELRCDPISGHTALYWYRQSLGQGLEFLIYFQGNSAPDKSGLPSDRFSAERTGGSVSTLTIQRTQQEDSAVYLCASSLAHRDGYTFGSGTRLTVV.

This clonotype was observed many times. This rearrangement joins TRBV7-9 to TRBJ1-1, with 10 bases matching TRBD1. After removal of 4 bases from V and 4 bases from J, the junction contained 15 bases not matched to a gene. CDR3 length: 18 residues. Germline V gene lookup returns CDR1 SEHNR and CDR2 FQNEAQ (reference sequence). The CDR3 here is CASSSYVGGQGPSTEAFF. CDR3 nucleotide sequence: TGTGCCAGCAGCTCGTATGTGGGGGGACAGGGGCCCAGCACTGAAGCTTTCTTT.

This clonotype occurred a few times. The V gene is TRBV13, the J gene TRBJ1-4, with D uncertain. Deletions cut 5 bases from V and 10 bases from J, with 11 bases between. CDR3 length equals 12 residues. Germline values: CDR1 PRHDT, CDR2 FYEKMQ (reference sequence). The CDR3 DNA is TGTGCCAGCAGCGTCGGGAGTGGAAAACTGTTTTTT. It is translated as CASSVGSGKLFF.

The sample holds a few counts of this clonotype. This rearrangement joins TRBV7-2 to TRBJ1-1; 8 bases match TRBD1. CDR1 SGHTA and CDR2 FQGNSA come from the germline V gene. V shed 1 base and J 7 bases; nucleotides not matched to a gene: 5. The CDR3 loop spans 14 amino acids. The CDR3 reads CASSLGGQDFEAFF. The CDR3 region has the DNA TGTGCCAGCAGCTTAGGGGGACAGGACTTTGAAGCTTTCTTT.

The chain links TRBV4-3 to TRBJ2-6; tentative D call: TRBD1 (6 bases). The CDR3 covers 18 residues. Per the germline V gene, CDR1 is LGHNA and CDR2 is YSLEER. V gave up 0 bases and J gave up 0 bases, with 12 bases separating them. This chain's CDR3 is CASSQEVYRASGANVLTF. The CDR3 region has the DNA TGCGCCAGCAGCCAAGAAGTCTACAGGGCCTCTGGGGCCAACGTCCTGACTTTC.

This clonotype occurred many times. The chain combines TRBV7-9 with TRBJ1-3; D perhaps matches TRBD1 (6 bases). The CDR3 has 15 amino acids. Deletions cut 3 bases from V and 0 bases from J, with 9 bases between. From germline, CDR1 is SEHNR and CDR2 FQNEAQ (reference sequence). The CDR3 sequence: CASSFGGASGNTIYF. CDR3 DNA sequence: TGTGCCAGCAGCTTCGGGGGGGCCTCTGGAAACACCATATATTTT.

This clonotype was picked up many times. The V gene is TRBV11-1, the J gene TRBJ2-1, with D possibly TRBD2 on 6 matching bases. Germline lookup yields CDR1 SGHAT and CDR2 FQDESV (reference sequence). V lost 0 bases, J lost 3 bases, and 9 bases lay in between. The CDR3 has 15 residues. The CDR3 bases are TGTGCCAGCAGCTTAGCGTTTAGCGGCTACAATGAGCAGTTCTTC. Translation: CASSLAFSGYNEQFF.

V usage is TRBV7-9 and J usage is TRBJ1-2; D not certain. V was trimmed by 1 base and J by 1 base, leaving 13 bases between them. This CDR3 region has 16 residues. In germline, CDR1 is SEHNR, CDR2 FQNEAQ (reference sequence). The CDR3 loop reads CASSLVADARNYGYTF. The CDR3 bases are TGTGCCAGCAGCTTAGTAGCAGATGCCCGTAACTATGGCTACACCTTC.